This T cell receptor (beta chain) was retrieved from a study of blood T cells in healthy people across ages. The germline V gene encodes CDR1 DFQATT and CDR2 SNEGSKA (reference sequence). The length of the CDR3 is 15 residues. It was with a sample-barcoded 5' primer and a J-beta primer mix that a second PCR of roughly 7 to 12 cycles was run. TCRdb independently ran MiXCR on the 5' RACE reads; one entry per CDR3 protein. The table includes approximately 810,000 distinct CDR3 sequences, roughly 26% detected once. Source material: blood. The source is a woman of 80 years or more in good health. The chain uses TRBV20-1 and TRBJ2-4; 9 bases match TRBD2. The J call is uncertain, as TRBJ2-7 better fits the DNA end. The CDR3 DNA follows: TGCAGTGTTACGGCGGGGGGGAGGGCCTTAAACGAGCAGTACTTC. This encodes CSVTAGGRALNEQYF.